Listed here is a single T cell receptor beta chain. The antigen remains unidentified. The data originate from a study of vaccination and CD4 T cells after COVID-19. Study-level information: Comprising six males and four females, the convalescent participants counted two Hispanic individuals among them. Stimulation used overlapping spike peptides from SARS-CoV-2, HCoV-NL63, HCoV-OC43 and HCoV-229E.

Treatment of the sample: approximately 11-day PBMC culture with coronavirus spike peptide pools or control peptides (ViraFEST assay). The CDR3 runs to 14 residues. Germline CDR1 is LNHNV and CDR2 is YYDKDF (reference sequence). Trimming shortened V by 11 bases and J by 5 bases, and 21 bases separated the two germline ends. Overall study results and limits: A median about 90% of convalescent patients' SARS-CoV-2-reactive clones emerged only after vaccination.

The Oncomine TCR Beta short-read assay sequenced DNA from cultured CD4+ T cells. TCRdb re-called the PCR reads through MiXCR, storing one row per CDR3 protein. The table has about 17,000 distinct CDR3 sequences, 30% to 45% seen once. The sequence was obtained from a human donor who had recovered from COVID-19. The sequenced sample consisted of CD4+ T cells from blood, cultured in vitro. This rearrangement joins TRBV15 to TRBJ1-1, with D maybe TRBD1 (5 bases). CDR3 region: CASRLYGAGTEAFF. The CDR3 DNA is TGTGCCTCCCGACTTTACGGGGCGGGTACTGAAGCTTTCTTT.